Included here is one TCR beta chain sequence, with context. Its antigen is as yet unknown. The data were taken from a study of T cell clones after liver transplantation. As for the study in general: Apart from three HCV-positive recipients, transplants were for non-autoimmune, non-viral reasons. Study observations and caveats: In two subjects, few donor cells limited the measurable donor-reactive repertoire.

Sequencing was performed with immunoSEQ multiplex PCR; in TCRdb, only in-frame clones are kept and a portion is missing. The table lists roughly 72,000 clones, around four fifths of them singletons. The CDR3 contains 17 residues. V lost 5 bases, J lost 5 bases, and 13 bases stayed unmatched. CDR1 is LNHDA and CDR2 is SQIVND in the germline V gene (reference sequence). The sequencing here drew on CD4+ T cells from blood, taken roughly 50 months after liver transplant. This clonotype was obtained from a human patient who received a liver transplant. Part of the T cell pool may stem from the graft donor. The chain couples TRBV19 to TRBJ2-3, with 10 bases aligning to TRBD1. This chain's CDR3 is CASSPAGLGTGEDTQYF. Written as DNA, the CDR3 is TGTGCCAGTAGTCCCGCGGGGTTAGGGACAGGGGAAGATACGCAGTATTTT.